The next 31 T cell receptor beta chains were all read from a single sample in a study of blood T cell repertoires in COVID-19. The assay was immunoSEQ multiplex PCR, and TCRdb's table has in-frame clones only and misses some. The table has roughly 160,000 clones, around 85% seen once. Sequenced sample: peripheral blood. These receptors all stem from a man aged 80 or over with COVID-19, enrolled during active disease.

CDR3: CASSEAKHRSGNTIYF. The CDR3, as DNA: TGTGCCAGCAGTGAAGCGAAACATCGCTCTGGAAACACCATATATTTT. V gene TRBV6-1 combines with J gene TRBJ1-3; D gene uncertain. Germline CDR1 MNHNS, CDR2 SASEGT. This CDR3 has 16 amino acids. Trimming pared 0 bases from V and 0 bases from J, leaving 9 bases between.

This clone was seen once. This chain connects TRBV7-2 to TRBJ1-6, with D unresolved. V was shortened by 1 base and J by 8 bases, with 15 bases between the two germline ends. This CDR3 has 16 amino acids. Germline V gene data show CDR1 as SGHTA and CDR2 as FQGNSA. The CDR3 nucleotides read TGTGCCAGCAGCTTAGTGGCCAGCCTTGGAGATTCACCCCTCCACTTT. Translated, it gives CASSLVASLGDSPLHF.

The chain is built from TRBV10-3 and TRBJ1-4; TRBD1 matches 7 bases. The germline V gene encodes CDR1 ENHRY and CDR2 SYGVKD. V shed 6 bases, J shed 8 bases, and the junction held 6 bases outside the gene matches. The CDR3 runs to 13 residues. For the CDR3, the DNA is TGTGCCATCAGGACAGGGCCTACGGAAAAACTGTTTTTT. It is translated as CAIRTGPTEKLFF.

The rearrangement uses TRBV3-1 (or the pseudogene TRBV3-2) and TRBJ1-5; D gene uncertain. The CDR3 extends over 15 amino acids. Germline V gene lookup returns CDR1 LGHDT and CDR2 YNNKEL (reference sequence). V gave up 3 bases and J gave up 2 bases, with 11 bases separating them. CDR3 nucleotides: TGTGCCAGCAGCCAGAGAGGATCAGGCAATCAGCCCCAGCATTTT. Translation gives CASSQRGSGNQPQHF.

The gene calls are TRBV11-3 and TRBJ2-1; 8 bases map to TRBD2. Trimming took 0 bases from V and 6 from J; bases not matched to a gene: 4. This CDR3 comprises 15 residues. Germline loops: CDR1 SGHNT, CDR2 YENEEA. The CDR3 region has the DNA TGTGCCAGCAGCTTAGAAGGACTAGCTGGCAATGAGCAGTTCTTC. As protein: CASSLEGLAGNEQFF.

This rearrangement joins TRBV19 to TRBJ1-6; 7 positions match TRBD1. Germline CDR1 is LNHDA and CDR2 is SQIVND (reference sequence). The CDR3 loop spans 14 amino acids. V was pared by 7 bases and J by 8 bases, with 8 bases of the junction left unmatched. The CDR3 loop is CASTGDRGDSPLHF. As DNA, the CDR3 is TGTGCCAGTACCGGGGACAGAGGGGATTCACCCCTCCACTTT.

This clone was detected once. The chain couples TRBV9 to TRBJ1-3; 8 positions match TRBD1. Germline V gene lookup returns CDR1 SGDLS and CDR2 YYNGEE. This CDR3 has 13 amino acids. V was pared by 3 bases and J by 8 bases, with 4 bases of the junction left unmatched. CDR3 DNA: TGTGCCAGCAGCGCCGGGACAGGAGACACCATATATTTT. The encoded protein is CASSAGTGDTIYF. The full variable domain, in which reference TRBV9 and TRBJ1-3 provide the parts outside the CDR3, is DSGVTQTPKHLITATGQRVTLRCSPRSGDLSVYWYQQSLDQGLQFLIQYYNGEERAKGNILERFSAQQFPDLHSELNLSSLELGDSALYFCASSAGTGDTIYFGEGSWLTVV.

V and J are TRBV5-5 and TRBJ1-5; D remains unclear. The germline gives CDR1 SGHKS, CDR2 YYEKEE (reference sequence). The CDR3 is 15 residues long. Trimming pared 0 bases from V and 6 bases from J, leaving 13 bases between. The CDR3 region is CASSLGQYYFQPQHF. Written as DNA, the CDR3 is TGTGCCAGCAGCTTGGGGCAGTACTATTTTCAGCCCCAGCATTTT.

V gene TRBV11-2 combines with J gene TRBJ1-2, with TRBD1 matching over 7 bases. This CDR3 has 14 amino acids. The germline gives CDR1 SGHAT, CDR2 FQNNGV. Germline trimming cut 3 bases from V and 3 bases from J; bases unmatched to any gene: 4. The CDR3 nucleotides read TGTGCCAGCAGCTTGGCCGGGACAGACTATGGCTACACCTTC. Translated: CASSLAGTDYGYTF.

The V gene is TRBV5-1, the J gene TRBJ2-3; no firm D call. CDR1 is SGHRS and CDR2 is YFSETQ in the germline V gene. Trimming pared 3 bases from V and 0 bases from J, leaving 14 bases between. The CDR3 totals 16 residues. The CDR3 DNA reads TGCGCCAGCAGCTCGGAGAGCCCCACTAGCACAGATACGCAGTATTTT. As protein: CASSSESPTSTDTQYF.

The chain recombines TRBV24-1 with TRBJ1-3; tentative D call: TRBD1 (5 bases). The CDR3 has 17 amino acids. Trimming removed 0 bases at V and 3 bases at J, with 14 bases between. Germline CDR1 reads KGHDR; CDR2 reads SFDVKD. CDR3 bases: TGTGCCACCAGTGATTTGCAAGCTGGGCAGGGTGGAAACACCATATATTTT. Its protein is CATSDLQAGQGGNTIYF.

The chain has TRBV7-9 and TRBJ2-4; possibly TRBD2 for D (5 bases). Germline CDR1 reads SEHNR; CDR2 reads FQNEAQ (reference sequence). CDR3 length: 15 residues. The V and J ends lost 2 bases and 5 bases respectively, with 13 bases between them. The CDR3 loop reads CASSLRGFGENIQYF. CDR3 nucleotides: TGTGCCAGCAGCTTAAGAGGGTTCGGGGAAAACATTCAGTACTTC.

This chain links TRBV5-4 with TRBJ2-2, with TRBD1 as a possible D gene (6 bases). The CDR3 length is 15 residues. The germline CDR1 and CDR2 sequences are SGHNT and YYREEE (reference sequence). V gave up 2 bases and J gave up 4 bases, with 12 bases separating them. CDR3 DNA sequence: TGTGCCAGCAGCTTAGGCGACAGGAGCACCGGGGAGCTGTTTTTT. It is translated as CASSLGDRSTGELFF.

The V and J genes are TRBV29-1 and TRBJ2-2; the match to TRBD2 covers 13 bases. CDR3 length equals 16 residues. Looked up from germline, CDR1 is SQVTM and CDR2 is ANQGSEA. The V gene end was trimmed by 5 bases and the J gene end by 2 bases; junction bases not matched to a gene: 5. CDR3 residues: CSVSGTSGANTGELFF. The CDR3 nucleotides read TGCAGCGTTTCCGGGACTAGCGGGGCAAACACCGGGGAGCTGTTTTTT.

The rearrangement uses TRBV2 and TRBJ2-5; 13 bases line up with TRBD2. Germline V gives CDR1 SNHLY, CDR2 FYNNEI. The CDR3 is made up of 13 amino acids. The V and J ends lost 7 bases and 13 bases, in that order; junction bases with no gene match: 9. CDR3 sequence reads: CASNRLAGGPGYF. CDR3 nucleotides: TGTGCCAGCAATCGACTAGCGGGGGGCCCGGGGTACTTC.

Points on this clone: At one of its ends the junction is not consistent with the germline gene, which may arise from a read error. The identical CDR3 is also encoded by other nucleotide sequences in the sample. This chain uses TRBV5-4 with TRBJ1-6, with 9 bases lining up with TRBD1. The germline V gene encodes CDR1 SGHNT and CDR2 YYREEE (reference sequence). This CDR3 contains 14 residues. CDR3 sequence reads: CASSLDRGNSPLHF. The CDR3 bases are TGTGCCAGCAGTTTGGACAGGGGAAATTCACCCCTCCACTTT.

This clone was seen only once. At one of its ends the junction is not consistent with the germline gene, which may arise from a read error. V and J are TRBV7-9 and TRBJ2-3; 10 bases match TRBD2. The CDR3 runs to 15 residues. Germline CDR1 SEHNR, CDR2 FQNEAQ (reference sequence). CDR3 nucleotides: TGTGCCAGCAACTTAGGGACTAGCGTAACAGATACGCAGTATTTT. Translated: CASNLGTSVTDTQYF.

This chain uses TRBV5-5 with TRBJ1-5; no definite D call. The CDR3 contains 13 residues. Germline CDR1 SGHKS, CDR2 YYEKEE (reference sequence). V was trimmed by 3 bases and J by 5 bases, leaving 9 bases between them. CDR3 amino acids: CASSSIGDQPQHF. The CDR3 bases are TGTGCCAGCAGCTCAATCGGTGATCAGCCCCAGCATTTT. Combining the CDR3 with reference TRBV5-5 and TRBJ1-5 gives the whole variable domain DAGVTQSPTHLIKTRGQQVTLRCSPISGHKSVSWYQQVLGQGPQFIFQYYEKEERGRGNFPDRFSARQFPNYSSELNVNALLLGDSALYLCASSSIGDQPQHFGDGTRLSIL.

The chain has TRBV4-2 and TRBJ2-3, with 9 bases that match TRBD2. Unmatched junction bases numbered 3, after V lost 0 bases and J lost 5 bases. The CDR3 has 15 amino acids. Germline V gene data show CDR1 as LGHNA and CDR2 as YNFKEQ. CDR3 protein: CASSQEAGGIDTQYF. DNA for the CDR3: TGTGCCAGCAGCCAAGAGGCGGGGGGGATAGATACGCAGTATTTT.

This rearrangement joins TRBV6-1 to TRBJ1-2, with a possible D match to TRBD1 (5 bases). With 0 bases removed from V and 6 bases from J, the gap between germline ends came to 14 bases. The CDR3 runs 15 residues. Germline V gene sequence: CDR1 MNHNS, CDR2 SASEGT. The CDR3 is CASSEAGRAEDGYTF. The CDR3 region has the DNA TGTGCCAGCAGTGAAGCGGGCAGGGCTGAGGATGGCTACACCTTC.

The V gene is TRBV11-2, the J gene TRBJ1-3; TRBD1 aligns across 9 bases. This CDR3 contains 15 residues. The trim removed 2 bases at V and 4 bases at J, leaving 3 bases unmatched. Looked up from germline, CDR1 is SGHAT and CDR2 is FQNNGV. The DNA for the CDR3 is TGTGCCAGCAGCTTACGTGGGACAGGGGGAAACACCATATATTTT. Its translation: CASSLRGTGGNTIYF.

The rearrangement uses TRBV27 and TRBJ2-7, with a possible D match to TRBD1 (6 bases). The ends were cut back, 0 bases at V and 3 bases at J, with 12 bases in the middle. There are 15 residues in the CDR3. CDR1 is MNHEY and CDR2 is SMNVEV in the germline V gene (reference sequence). CDR3 in amino acids: CASSLSAGVDYEQYF. The CDR3 DNA follows: TGTGCCAGCAGTTTATCGGCAGGGGTGGACTACGAGCAGTACTTC.

The chain joins TRBV19 to TRBJ2-1; D is ambiguous. The CDR3 has 10 residues. Germline V gives CDR1 LNHDA, CDR2 SQIVND (reference sequence). The V and J ends lost 10 bases and 10 bases respectively, with 11 bases between them. DNA for the CDR3: TGTGCCACCGCGCTCGAGGAGCAGTTCTTC. Translated, it gives CATALEEQFF.

This sequence joins TRBV5-8 and TRBJ1-5; TRBD1 matches at 8 bases. This CDR3 spans 14 amino acids. Per the germline V gene, CDR1 is SGHTS and CDR2 is YDEGEE. Trimming cost V 3 bases and J 9 bases; bases outside gene matches: 8. The CDR3: CASSSRTGTAPQHF. As DNA, the CDR3 is TGTGCCAGCAGCTCAAGGACAGGGACCGCGCCCCAGCATTTT. The entire variable domain, with the rest obtained from reference TRBV5-8 and TRBJ1-5, is as follows: EAGVTQSPTHLIKTRGQQATLRCSPISGHTSVYWYQQALGLGLQFLLWYDEGEERNRGNFPPRFSGRQFPNYSSELNVNALELEDSALYLCASSSRTGTAPQHFGDGTRLSIL.

This chain uses TRBV21-1 with TRBJ1-4; the D call TRBD1 from the table was never checked on the DNA. TRBV21-1 is described as a pseudogene. The CDR3 has 15 amino acids. CDR3 nucleotides: TGTGCCAGCAGCAAAGTTTGGGACAGAAATGAAAAACTGTTTTTT. Amino acid sequence: CASSKVWDRNEKLFF.

The V and J genes are TRBV10-3 and TRBJ2-5, with TRBD2 identical over 8 bases. The junction had 10 bases not matched to a gene; V was cut back by 0 bases and J by 7 bases. The germline V gene encodes CDR1 ENHRY and CDR2 SYGVKD. CDR3 length equals 16 residues. The CDR3 DNA is TGTGCCATCAGTGAGTCGGGTAGCGGGACCCCAGGGACCCAGTACTTC. This gives the protein CAISESGSGTPGTQYF.

V and J are TRBV4-3 and TRBJ1-6; weak D call: TRBD1 (6 bases). The V gene lost 1 base and the J gene lost 7 bases, with 11 bases spanning the gap. This CDR3 has 15 amino acids. Germline V gives CDR1 LGHNA, CDR2 YSLEER. In DNA form, the CDR3 reads TGCGCCAGCAGCCAAGGGAACAGGGACAATTCACCCCTCCACTTT. Translation: CASSQGNRDNSPLHF.

This rearrangement joins TRBV7-2 to TRBJ1-2, with D perhaps TRBD1 (6 bases). Germline CDR1 reads SGHTA; CDR2 reads FQGNSA. V lost 1 base and J 3 bases, leaving 9 bases between the germline ends. This CDR3 is built from 14 residues. CDR3 amino acids: CASSLVKGDYGYTF. DNA of the CDR3: TGTGCCAGCAGCTTAGTCAAGGGGGACTATGGCTACACCTTC.

The rearrangement joins TRBV3-1 (or the pseudogene TRBV3-2) to TRBJ1-1; the D is unclear. The CDR3 is 14 amino acids. Germline values: CDR1 LGHDT, CDR2 YNNKEL (reference sequence). V was clipped by 4 bases and J by 4 bases, with 13 bases between them. In DNA, the CDR3 is TGTGCCAGCAGCCCCCTCAGAGGGTCCACTGAAGCTTTCTTT. Translated: CASSPLRGSTEAFF.

V is TRBV12-3 or TRBV12-4 and J is TRBJ2-1, with D perhaps matching TRBD1 (6 bases). The CDR3 is made up of 12 amino acids. Trimming shortened V by 8 bases and J by 5 bases, and 10 bases separated the two germline ends. CDR3 loop: CASRRTDNEQFF. The CDR3 nucleotides read TGTGCCAGCCGACGGACAGACAATGAGCAGTTCTTC.

J is TRBJ2-7 and V is TRBV2; perhaps TRBD2 as D (6 bases). The V end was cut by 6 bases, the J end by 4 bases, with 19 bases between. CDR1 is SNHLY, CDR2 FYNNEI, per germline. The CDR3 runs to 15 residues. CDR3 coding DNA: TGTGCCAGCAGACTCGACGGAGGGGCGGGTTACGAGCAGTACTTC. Residues: CASRLDGGAGYEQYF.